Below, 10 T cell receptor beta chains from the same sample are listed, as sequenced in a study of CD8+ T cells in alopecia areata. Extracted RNA was reverse transcribed into cDNA, the sequencing template. Sequencing used immunoSEQ multiplex PCR; TCRdb keeps in-frame clones, though not all of them. The data show approximately 300,000 clones, with none appearing a single time. The study sorted pooled cutaneous lymph node cells by CD4, CD8alpha, NKG2D, NKG2ACE and other markers. The specimen sequenced was CD4+ T cells sorted from a lymph node. The receptors shown here come from a C3H/HeJ mouse with alopecia areata. This strain has MHC haplotype H2-k.

This clone was found a few times. The gene names here belong to mouse. Read coverage stops 4 residues before the CDR3 terminus; the germline J gene supplies the remainder. The same CDR3 is also encoded by other DNA sequences in this sample. V is TRBV5 and J is TRBJ2-5, with 11 nucleotides matching TRBD1. CDR1 is LGHNA and CDR2 is YNLKQL in the germline V gene (reference sequence). Trimming took 1 base from V and 2 from J; bases not matched to a gene: 2. This CDR3 region has 16 residues. CDR3 sequence reads: CASSQGTGGFQDTQYF. The DNA read from the CDR3 is TGTGCCAGCAGCCAAGGGACAGGGGGCTTCCAAGAC.

About this clone itself: Mouse gene names and germline throughout. Other nucleotide sequences in the sample specify the same CDR3. CDR3 amino acids: CASSLQGANSDYTF. CDR3 DNA, as far as it was read: TGTGCCAGCTCACTACAGGGGGCAAACTCC. The V call is TRBV12-1, the J call TRBJ1-2; 8 bases fit TRBD1. The read ends 4 residues before the CDR3 terminus; that terminus is restored from the germline J gene. With 4 bases clipped from V and 0 bases from J, the junction kept 3 bases outside the gene matches. This CDR3 spans 14 amino acids. CDR1 and CDR2 (germline): SGHSN, HYEKVE.

This clone was seen a handful of times. Mouse germline and gene names are used. The observed sequence ends 4 residues before the CDR3 terminus, with the missing tail filled in from the germline J gene. The V gene is TRBV5, the J gene TRBJ2-7; maybe TRBD2 (6 bases). Germline-derived CDR1 and CDR2 are LGHNA and YNLKQL (reference sequence). CDR3 length: 13 amino acids. The CDR3 bases that were read are TGTGCCAGCAGCCAGAGACTGGAATAT. This translates into CASSQRLEY. The full CDR3 sequence reads CASSQRLEYEQYF.

Note on this clone: Gene names and germline match the mouse. The sequence runs out 4 residues before the end of the CDR3; the remainder is reconstructed from the germline J gene. The J gene is TRBJ2-7, the V gene TRBV17; the match to TRBD1 covers 7 bases. Germline lookup yields CDR1 MNHDT and CDR2 YYDKIL. The CDR3 is made up of 12 amino acids. CDR3 DNA (partial): TGTGCTAGCAGGCGGGACAGTTAT. Protein: CASRRDSY. The entire CDR3 is CASRRDSYEQYF.

Points on this clone: Gene and germline names: mouse. The CDR3 end falls 4 residues outside the read, so it is completed with the germline J gene. This chain links TRBV13-2 with TRBJ2-1; 8 bases map to TRBD1. The V and J ends lost 3 bases and 1 base, in that order; junction bases with no gene match: 3. The germline V gene has CDR1 NNHNN and CDR2 SYGAGS (reference sequence). The CDR3 length is 15 residues. The part of the CDR3 DNA that was read is TGTGCCAGCGGTGGCTGGACAGGGAACTATGCT. Encoded protein: CASGGWTGNYA. The entire CDR3 is CASGGWTGNYAEQFF.

This clone was detected ten times or more. Mouse names are used for the genes. The read halts 4 residues ahead of the CDR3 end, with the missing end drawn from the germline J gene. The rearrangement joins TRBV17 to TRBJ2-3; TRBD2 matches at 7 bases. V was pared by 4 bases and J by 0 bases, with 4 bases of the junction left unmatched. Germline CDR1 and CDR2: MNHDT and YYDKIL. The CDR3 has 15 residues. The CDR3 DNA, read in part, is TGTGCTAGCAGTAAAGACTGGGCTAGTGCAGAA. Protein sequence: CASSKDWASAE. The full CDR3 is CASSKDWASAETLYF. Variable domain in full (rest from reference TRBV17 and TRBJ2-3): DTTVKQNPRYKLARVGKPVNLICSQTMNHDTMYWYQKKPNQAPKLLLFYYDKILNREADTFEKFQSSRPNNSFCSLYIGSAGLEYSAMYLCASSKDWASAETLYFGSGTRLTVL.

A note on this clone: Mouse names are used for the genes. The CDR3 end falls 4 residues outside the read, so it is completed with the germline J gene. Other DNA sequences in the sample encode the same CDR3. This chain connects TRBV1 to TRBJ2-3; 9 bases map to TRBD2. CDR1 and CDR2 from the germline V gene are NSQYPW and LRSPGD (reference sequence). The CDR3 has 16 amino acids. Trimming took 0 bases from V and 1 from J; bases not matched to a gene: 2. This CDR3 reads CTCSADRTGGAETLYF. The CDR3 bases that were read are TGCACCTGCAGTGCAGATAGGACTGGGGGTGCAGAA.

This clone was picked up a small number of times. Each gene name is a mouse one. The read stops 4 residues short of the end of the CDR3; the missing end is completed from the germline J gene. The V and J genes are TRBV13-2 and TRBJ2-5; maybe TRBD2 (6 bases). CDR3 length equals 14 residues. V gave up 1 base and J gave up 3 bases, with 9 bases separating them. Germline V gene sequence: CDR1 NNHNN, CDR2 SYGAGS (reference sequence). The sequenced CDR3 bases are TGTGCCAGCGGTGATCGCTGGGGACAAGAC. This encodes CASGDRWGQD. The entire CDR3 protein is CASGDRWGQDTQYF.

This clone showed up many times. Gene names are mouse gene names. The read terminates 4 residues ahead of where the CDR3 ends, so the germline J gene completes it. This sample includes further DNA sequences coding for the same CDR3. The chain carries TRBV19 and TRBJ2-3; 13 nucleotides align to TRBD2. Germline values: CDR1 FNHDT, CDR2 SITEND (reference sequence). CDR3 size: 16 residues. V was clipped by 5 bases and J by 1 base; unmatched bases: 4. Partial CDR3 DNA: TGTGCCAGCAGGGACTGGGGGGGCGCAGGTGCAGAA. As protein: CASRDWGGAGAE. The entire CDR3 protein is CASRDWGGAGAETLYF.

Note on this clone: Mouse names are used for the genes. CDR3 loop: CASSHNTNTGQLYF. Incomplete CDR3 DNA: TGTGCCAGCAGTCACAACACAAACACCGGG. The chain links TRBV4 to TRBJ2-2, with D uncertain. The read stops 4 residues short of the end of the CDR3; the missing end is completed from the germline J gene. Trimming removed 6 bases from V and 0 bases from J, with 8 bases in between. The CDR3 runs 14 residues. CDR1 LGHDT and CDR2 YNNKQL come from the germline V gene (reference sequence).